This T cell receptor beta chain comes out of a study of response to subunit inactivated influenza vaccine. Study-level findings and limits: That few new T cells are recruited by each seasonal influenza vaccination was the authors' suggestion.

A word on this clonotype: Its target is not known. Relative to the germline gene, one junction end is altered; a read error may explain this.

A single record per CDR3 protein comes from TCRdb applying MiXCR to the RT-PCR reads. The table records over 450,000 distinct CDR3 sequences, approximately 12% of them present only once. This CDR3 region has 16 residues. The V gene's germline CDR1 is DFQATT and CDR2 SNEGSKA (reference sequence). This sample comprised PBMCs from blood, obtained 45 days after vaccination. The chain couples TRBV20-1 to TRBJ2-7; 12 bases match TRBD2. This clonotype was sampled from a man aged 50 to 60 who received an inactivated influenza vaccine. The DNA of the CDR3 is TGCTGTGCTAGAAAAGCAGGACTAGCGGGGAGCTACGAGCAGTACTTC. It translates to CCARKAGLAGSYEQYF.